The 23 T cell receptor beta chains below come from one sample, sequenced in a study of blood T cell repertoires in COVID-19. Libraries were prepared by immunoSEQ multiplex PCR; TCRdb keeps only in-frame clonotypes and omits some of them. The sample contains about 260,000 clones, roughly four fifths of which appear only once. Sequences were obtained from peripheral blood. Every receptor here comes from a woman at least 80 years old with acute or convalescent COVID-19.

The chain is built from TRBV14 and TRBJ1-1; D is perhaps TRBD1 (5 bases). Trimming removed 4 bases at V and 5 bases at J, with 14 bases between. The CDR3 contains 14 residues. Germline-derived CDR1 and CDR2 are SGHDN and FVKESK. Here the CDR3 reads CASSLRVVETEAFF. Here the CDR3 DNA reads TGTGCCAGCAGCCTCAGGGTAGTCGAAACTGAAGCTTTCTTT.

This clone appeared a few times. The sample holds other DNA sequences that translate to the same CDR3. The chain combines TRBV7-3 with TRBJ2-1; D is possibly TRBD1 (5 bases). The CDR3 runs to 15 residues. V lost 5 bases to trimming and J lost 0 bases, with 11 bases between them. CDR1 and CDR2 from the germline V gene are SGHTA and FQGTGA. The CDR3 loop reads CASSTTASSYNEQFF. DNA for the CDR3: TGTGCCAGCAGCACGACAGCCTCCTCCTACAATGAGCAGTTCTTC.

In its sample, this clone was seen a few times. The chain couples TRBV21-1 to TRBJ2-7; the DNA was not used to check the table's D call, TRBD2. TRBV21-1 is marked as a pseudogene. CDR3 length: 16 residues. The CDR3 spells CASSEAGTSGAYEQYF. CDR3 nucleotide sequence: TGTGCCAGCAGCGAGGCTGGGACTAGCGGGGCCTACGAGCAGTACTTC.

The V call is TRBV5-5, the J call TRBJ2-7, with TRBD1 matching 7 bases. The trim removed 4 bases at V and 0 bases at J, leaving 13 bases unmatched. Germline V gene lookup returns CDR1 SGHKS and CDR2 YYEKEE (reference sequence). The CDR3 covers 17 residues. The CDR3 bases are TGTGCCAGCAGCCCTACAGGATTGGGACAGATCTCCTACGAGCAGTACTTC. It translates to CASSPTGLGQISYEQYF.

The rearrangement links TRBV7-9 to TRBJ2-2; 9 nucleotides agree with TRBD2. Germline CDR1 is SEHNR and CDR2 is FQNEAQ (reference sequence). This CDR3 spans 14 amino acids. V trimming: 5 bases; J trimming: 4 bases; junction bases outside the gene matches: 2. The CDR3 coding sequence is TGTGCCAGCAGCCGACTAGCGGCCACCGGGGAGCTGTTTTTT. This encodes CASSRLAATGELFF.

The chain links TRBV14 to TRBJ1-2; D perhaps matches TRBD1 (5 bases). Trimming left V 4 bases short and J 8 bases short, with 17 bases between. CDR1 SGHDN and CDR2 FVKESK come from the germline V gene. The CDR3 contains 14 residues. Written as DNA, the CDR3 is TGTGCCAGCAGCCCCGGCGACAGAAAGCTAGGCTACACCTTC. Its translation: CASSPGDRKLGYTF.

The rearrangement links TRBV4-1 to TRBJ2-1, with D unclear. The CDR3 is made up of 17 amino acids. V was clipped by 3 bases and J by 0 bases, with 15 bases between them. CDR1 MGHRA and CDR2 YSYEKL come from the germline V gene. The chain's CDR3 is CASSHRVGPNSYNEQFF. The CDR3 nucleotides are TGCGCCAGCAGCCATCGTGTTGGGCCTAACTCCTACAATGAGCAGTTCTTC.

The chain employs TRBV7-7 and TRBJ2-2; TRBD2 aligns across 10 bases. The V and J ends lost 2 bases and 5 bases, in that order; junction bases with no gene match: 8. The CDR3 runs to 17 residues. Per germline, CDR1 SSHAT and CDR2 FNYEAQ (reference sequence). CDR3: CASSLRLAGPETGELFF. CDR3 DNA: TGTGCCAGCAGCTTACGACTAGCGGGCCCAGAAACCGGGGAGCTGTTTTTT.

The V gene is TRBV7-3, the J gene TRBJ2-1, with 12 nucleotides matching TRBD2. The J segment lost 8 bases and the V segment lost 2 bases, leaving 7 bases of the junction unmatched. Germline loops: CDR1 SGHTA, CDR2 FQGTGA. The CDR3 contains 16 residues. This CDR3 reads CASSLGPSGRVHEQFF. CDR3 coding DNA: TGTGCCAGCAGCTTAGGCCCTAGCGGGAGGGTGCATGAGCAGTTCTTC.

CDR3 DNA sequence: TGCGCCAGCAGCCTTCATAGCGGCTCTAGCACAGATACGCAGTATTTT. Its translation: CASSLHSGSSTDTQYF. The chain employs TRBV4-3 and TRBJ2-3; TRBD2 might be the D (6 bases). CDR1 is LGHNA and CDR2 is YSLEER in the germline V gene. CDR3 length: 16 amino acids. The V end lost 4 bases, the J end lost 0 bases, and 14 bases lay between the germline ends.

The gene calls are TRBV5-1 and TRBJ2-2, with TRBD2 as a possible D gene (6 bases). Trimming took off 4 bases at V and 0 bases at J, with 7 bases between the two ends. The CDR3 runs 14 residues. Germline-derived CDR1 and CDR2 are SGHRS and YFSETQ. This CDR3 reads CASSGDSNTGELFF. For the CDR3, the DNA is TGCGCCAGCAGCGGGGACTCGAACACCGGGGAGCTGTTTTTT.

J is TRBJ2-3 and V is TRBV18, with 8 bases fitting TRBD1. Germline assignment: CDR1 KGHSH and CDR2 LQKENI. The junction had 10 bases not matched to a gene; V was cut back by 3 bases and J by 5 bases. This CDR3 region has 16 residues. The CDR3 sequence is CASSPRGRGLVDTQYF. CDR3 in DNA: TGTGCCAGCTCACCGAGGGGCAGGGGGCTAGTAGATACGCAGTATTTT.

The chain carries TRBV7-9 and TRBJ2-2; no reliable D call. Germline CDR1 SEHNR, CDR2 FQNEAQ (reference sequence). This CDR3 has 13 residues. V was cut by 5 bases and J by 5 bases, with 9 bases left in between. CDR3: CASSARTTGELFF. The CDR3 DNA reads TGTGCCAGCAGCGCCAGAACGACCGGGGAGCTGTTTTTT.

The rearrangement joins TRBV2 to TRBJ2-1; 7 nucleotides match TRBD1. The V segment lost 6 bases and the J segment 2 bases; nucleotides outside the gene matches: 10. The germline CDR1 and CDR2 sequences are SNHLY and FYNNEI. CDR3 size: 16 residues. The CDR3 spells CASRGRTGNAYNEQFF. The DNA of the CDR3 is TGTGCCAGCAGAGGCCGGACAGGTAACGCCTACAATGAGCAGTTCTTC.

The chain carries TRBV4-2 and TRBJ2-3; a weak D match, TRBD1 (6 bases). With 2 bases removed from V and 3 bases from J, the gap between germline ends came to 18 bases. Germline V gives CDR1 LGHNA, CDR2 YNFKEQ. This CDR3 has 17 residues. The CDR3 DNA reads as TGTGCCAGCAGCCAATTATTTCAGGGGATCGCGACAGATACGCAGTATTTT. Translated: CASSQLFQGIATDTQYF.

V gene TRBV7-9 combines with J gene TRBJ1-2; D ambiguous. The V gene lost 5 bases and the J gene lost 5 bases, with 21 bases spanning the gap. This CDR3 has 16 residues. CDR1 and CDR2 from the germline V gene are SEHNR and FQNEAQ (reference sequence). The CDR3 nucleotides are TGTGCCAGCAGCCTAGGCGGGAGTCTGGGCCGGTATGGCTACACCTTC. This encodes CASSLGGSLGRYGYTF. Full variable domain (remainder filled in from reference TRBV7-9 and TRBJ1-2): DTGVSQNPRHKITKRGQNVTFRCDPISEHNRLYWYRQTLGQGPEFLTYFQNEAQLEKSRLLSDRFSAERPKGSFSTLEIQRTEQGDSAMYLCASSLGGSLGRYGYTFGSGTRLTVV.

The rearrangement joins TRBV7-9 to TRBJ1-3, with D perhaps TRBD1 (5 bases). CDR1 is SEHNR, CDR2 FQNEAQ, per germline (reference sequence). Between the trimmed V and J ends, which lost 4 bases and 0 bases, there was a span of 13 bases. CDR3 size: 16 residues. In nucleotides, the CDR3 is TGTGCCAGCAGCTCCGCGCCGGGGGGCTCTGGAAACACCATATATTTT. Translation gives CASSSAPGGSGNTIYF.

The chain joins TRBV24-1 to TRBJ2-3; TRBD2 matches at 9 bases. The germline CDR1 and CDR2 sequences are KGHDR and SFDVKD. The CDR3 covers 15 residues. The junction had 7 bases not matched to a gene; V was cut back by 6 bases and J by 4 bases. In DNA, the CDR3 is TGTGCCACCAGTACCGCGGGAGGGGTCGCAGATACGCAGTATTTT. Amino acids: CATSTAGGVADTQYF.

The chain combines TRBV9 with TRBJ2-1, with D possibly TRBD1 on 5 matching bases. This CDR3 region has 15 residues. Germline values: CDR1 SGDLS, CDR2 YYNGEE. Trimming cost V 4 bases and J 0 bases, with 11 bases left between them. The CDR3 region is CASSTEQDSYNEQFF. The CDR3 DNA follows: TGTGCCAGCAGCACAGAACAGGACTCCTACAATGAGCAGTTCTTC.

The rearrangement joins TRBV28 to TRBJ1-1, with D tentatively TRBD1 (6 bases). Per the germline V gene, CDR1 is MDHEN and CDR2 is SYDVKM. Trimming shortened V by 1 base and J by 5 bases, and 20 bases separated the two germline ends. The CDR3 loop spans 17 amino acids. CDR3 protein: CASSLLGSAGARTEAFF. The CDR3 coding sequence is TGTGCCAGCAGTTTATTGGGTAGCGCGGGGGCACGAACTGAAGCTTTCTTT.

The V call is TRBV5-1, the J call TRBJ2-5, with 9 bases lining up with TRBD2. CDR1 is SGHRS and CDR2 is YFSETQ in the germline V gene. Unmatched junction bases numbered 7, after V lost 1 base and J lost 9 bases. This CDR3 contains 14 residues. DNA for the CDR3: TGCGCCAGCAGCTTGAGCGGGGGGTTGGCACCCCAGTACTTC. This translates into CASSLSGGLAPQYF. Combining the CDR3 with reference TRBV5-1 and TRBJ2-5 gives the whole variable domain KAGVTQTPRYLIKTRGQQVTLSCSPISGHRSVSWYQQTPGQGLQFLFEYFSETQRNKGNFPGRFSGRQFSNSRSEMNVSTLELGDSALYLCASSLSGGLAPQYFGPGTRLLVL.

The V call is TRBV19, the J call TRBJ2-2; 13 positions agree with TRBD2. This CDR3 has 16 amino acids. Trimming took 7 bases from V and 1 from J; bases not matched to a gene: 3. Germline values: CDR1 LNHDA, CDR2 SQIVND (reference sequence). The CDR3 here is CASKGLAGENTGELFF. The CDR3 DNA follows: TGTGCCAGTAAAGGACTAGCGGGAGAGAACACCGGGGAGCTGTTTTTT.

This chain uses TRBV9 with TRBJ2-1, with a possible D match to TRBD2 (6 bases). Trimming removed 0 bases from V and 9 bases from J, with 13 bases in between. Germline assignment: CDR1 SGDLS and CDR2 YYNGEE. This CDR3 contains 14 residues. The CDR3 loop reads CASSVEVGGAEQFF. CDR3 in DNA: TGTGCCAGCAGCGTAGAAGTGGGGGGTGCTGAGCAGTTCTTC. Variable domain in full (rest from reference TRBV9 and TRBJ2-1): DSGVTQTPKHLITATGQRVTLRCSPRSGDLSVYWYQQSLDQGLQFLIQYYNGEERAKGNILERFSAQQFPDLHSELNLSSLELGDSALYFCASSVEVGGAEQFFGPGTRLTVL.